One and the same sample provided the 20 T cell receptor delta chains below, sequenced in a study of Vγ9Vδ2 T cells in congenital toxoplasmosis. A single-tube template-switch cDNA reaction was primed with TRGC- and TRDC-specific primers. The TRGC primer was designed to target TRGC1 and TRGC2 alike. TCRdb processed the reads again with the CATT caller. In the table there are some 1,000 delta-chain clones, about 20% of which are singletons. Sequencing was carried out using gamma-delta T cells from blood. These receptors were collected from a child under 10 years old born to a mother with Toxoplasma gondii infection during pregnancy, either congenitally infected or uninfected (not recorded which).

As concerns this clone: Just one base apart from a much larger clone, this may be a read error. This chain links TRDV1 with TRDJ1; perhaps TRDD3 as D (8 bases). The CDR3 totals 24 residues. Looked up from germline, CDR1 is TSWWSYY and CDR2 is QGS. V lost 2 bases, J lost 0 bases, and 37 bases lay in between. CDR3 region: CALGETVSAFLILGIPIYTDKLIF. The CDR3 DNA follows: TGTGCTCTTGGGGAAACGGTGTCCGCCTTCCTGATACTGGGGATACCCATTTACACCGATAAACTCATCTTT.

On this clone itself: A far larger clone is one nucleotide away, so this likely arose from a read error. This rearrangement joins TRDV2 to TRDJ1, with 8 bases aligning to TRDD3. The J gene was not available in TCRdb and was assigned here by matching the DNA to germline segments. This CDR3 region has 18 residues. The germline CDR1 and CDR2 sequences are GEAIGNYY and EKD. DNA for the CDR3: TGTGCCCGTGACATGATTGGTCGGGGGATAAAAGGGACCGATAAACTCATCTTT. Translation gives CARDMIGRGIKGTDKLIF.

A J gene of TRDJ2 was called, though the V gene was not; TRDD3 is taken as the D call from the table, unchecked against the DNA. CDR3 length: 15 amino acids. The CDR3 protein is CASDTLGDLTAQLFF. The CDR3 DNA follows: TGTGCCAGTGACACGCTGGGGGATTTGACAGCACAACTCTTCTTT.

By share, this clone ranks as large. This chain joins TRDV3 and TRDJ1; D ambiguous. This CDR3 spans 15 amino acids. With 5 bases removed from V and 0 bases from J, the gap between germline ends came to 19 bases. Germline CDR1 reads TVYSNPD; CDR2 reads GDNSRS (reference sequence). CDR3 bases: TGTGCCGCGCGAAACCATTTTTGGTACACCGATAAACTCATCTTT. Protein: CAARNHFWYTDKLIF.

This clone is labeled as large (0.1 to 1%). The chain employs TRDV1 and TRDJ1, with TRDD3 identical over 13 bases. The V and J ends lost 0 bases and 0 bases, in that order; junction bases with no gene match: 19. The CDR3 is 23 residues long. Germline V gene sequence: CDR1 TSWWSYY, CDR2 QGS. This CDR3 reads CALGELPSAPLDWGIRYTDKLIF. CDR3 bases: TGTGCTCTTGGGGAACTTCCTAGCGCGCCGCTTGACTGGGGGATACGTTACACCGATAAACTCATCTTT.

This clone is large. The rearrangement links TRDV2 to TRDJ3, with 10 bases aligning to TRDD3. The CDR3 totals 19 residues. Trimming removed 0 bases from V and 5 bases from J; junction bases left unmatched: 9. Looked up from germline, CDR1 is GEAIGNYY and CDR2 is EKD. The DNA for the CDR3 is TGTGCCTGTGACACCGAAGGGGGATACGTTCCCCGGGACACCCGACAGATGTTTTTC. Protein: CACDTEGGYVPRDTRQMFF.

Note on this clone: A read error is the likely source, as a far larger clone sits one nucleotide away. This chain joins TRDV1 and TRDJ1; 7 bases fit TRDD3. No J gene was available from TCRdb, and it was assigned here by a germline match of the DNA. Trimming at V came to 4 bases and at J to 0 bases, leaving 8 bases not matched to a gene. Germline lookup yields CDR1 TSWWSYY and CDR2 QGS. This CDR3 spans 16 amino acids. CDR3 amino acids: CALGVYGGDNTDKLIF. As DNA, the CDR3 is TGTGCTCTTGGGGTTTACGGAGGGGATAACACCGATAAACTCATCTTT.

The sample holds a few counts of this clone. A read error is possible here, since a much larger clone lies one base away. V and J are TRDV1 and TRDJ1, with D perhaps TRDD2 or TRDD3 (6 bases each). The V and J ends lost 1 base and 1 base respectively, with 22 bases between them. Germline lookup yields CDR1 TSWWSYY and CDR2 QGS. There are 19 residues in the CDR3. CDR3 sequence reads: CALGEPVFLHVLGTDKLIF. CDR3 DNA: TGTGCTCTTGGGGAACCTGTCTTCCTCCATGTACTGGGCACCGATAAACTCATCTTT.

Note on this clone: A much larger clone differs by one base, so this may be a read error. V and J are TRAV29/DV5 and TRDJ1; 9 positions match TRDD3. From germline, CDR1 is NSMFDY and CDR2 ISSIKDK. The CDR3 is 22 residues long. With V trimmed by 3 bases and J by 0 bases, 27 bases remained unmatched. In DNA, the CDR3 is TGTGCAGCAAAATTGAAATCCTACGCCAGGTACTGGGGGAAAATCTACACCGATAAACTCATCTTT. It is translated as CAAKLKSYARYWGKIYTDKLIF.

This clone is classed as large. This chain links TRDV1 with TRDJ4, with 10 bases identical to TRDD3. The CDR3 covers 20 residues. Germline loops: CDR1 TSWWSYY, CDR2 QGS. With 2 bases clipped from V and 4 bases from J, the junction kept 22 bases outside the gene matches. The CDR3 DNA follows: TGTGCTCTTGGGGAATTCCTGTCGGACAATAACTGGGGGGATACGGAACCCCTGATCTTT. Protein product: CALGEFLSDNNWGDTEPLIF.

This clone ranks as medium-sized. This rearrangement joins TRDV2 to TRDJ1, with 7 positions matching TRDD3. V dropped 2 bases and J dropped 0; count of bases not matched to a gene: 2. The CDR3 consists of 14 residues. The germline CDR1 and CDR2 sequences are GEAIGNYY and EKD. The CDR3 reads CACDILGYTDKLIF. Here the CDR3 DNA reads TGTGCCTGTGACATACTGGGGTACACCGATAAACTCATCTTT.

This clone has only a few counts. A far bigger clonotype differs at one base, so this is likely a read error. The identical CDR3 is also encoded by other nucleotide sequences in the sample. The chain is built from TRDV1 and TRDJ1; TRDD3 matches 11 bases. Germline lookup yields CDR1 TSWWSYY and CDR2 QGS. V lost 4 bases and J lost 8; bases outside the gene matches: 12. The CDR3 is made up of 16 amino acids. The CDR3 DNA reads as TGTGCTCTTGGGGCCCCTGGGGGATACTCTTTTGACAAACTCATCTTT. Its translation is CALGAPGGYSFDKLIF.

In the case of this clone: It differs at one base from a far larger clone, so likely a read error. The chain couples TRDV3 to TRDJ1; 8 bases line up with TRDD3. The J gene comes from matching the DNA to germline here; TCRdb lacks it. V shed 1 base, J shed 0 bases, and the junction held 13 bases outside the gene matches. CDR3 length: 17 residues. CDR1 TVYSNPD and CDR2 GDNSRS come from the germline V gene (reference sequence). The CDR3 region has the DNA TGTGCCTTTAATAGCCCGTCTGGGGGAGCGCACACCGATAAACTCATCTTT. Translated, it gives CAFNSPSGGAHTDKLIF.

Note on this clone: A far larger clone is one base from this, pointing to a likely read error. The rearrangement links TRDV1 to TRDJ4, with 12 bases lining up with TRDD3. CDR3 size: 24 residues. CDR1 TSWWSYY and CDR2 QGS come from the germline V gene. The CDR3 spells CARGPRQVLPLTGGYMGVARPLIF. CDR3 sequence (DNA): TGTGCTCGTGGGCCCAGACAGGTACTTCCCTTAACTGGGGGATACATGGGGGTGGCCAGACCCCTGATCTTT.

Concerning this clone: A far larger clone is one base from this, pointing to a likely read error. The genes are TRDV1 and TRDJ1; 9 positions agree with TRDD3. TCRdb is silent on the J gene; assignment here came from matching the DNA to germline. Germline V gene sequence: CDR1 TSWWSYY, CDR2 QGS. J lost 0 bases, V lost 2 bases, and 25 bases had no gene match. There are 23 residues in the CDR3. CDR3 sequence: CALGETLPPMLPPGGLYTDKLIF. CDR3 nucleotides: TGTGCTCTTGGGGAAACCCTACCCCCAATGCTTCCACCTGGGGGATTGTACACCGATAAACTCATCTTT.

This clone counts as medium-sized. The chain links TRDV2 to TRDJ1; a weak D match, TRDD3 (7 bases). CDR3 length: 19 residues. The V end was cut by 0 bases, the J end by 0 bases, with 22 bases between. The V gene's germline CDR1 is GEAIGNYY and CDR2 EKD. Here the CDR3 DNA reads TGTGCCTGTGACACCCTATCCTACGTGGGGGACCCGTACACCGATAAACTCATCTTT. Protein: CACDTLSYVGDPYTDKLIF.

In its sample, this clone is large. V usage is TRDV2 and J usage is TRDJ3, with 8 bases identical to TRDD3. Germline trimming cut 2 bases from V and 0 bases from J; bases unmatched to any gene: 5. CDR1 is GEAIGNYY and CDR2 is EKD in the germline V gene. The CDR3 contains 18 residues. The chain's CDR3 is CACDILGVSSWDTRQMFF. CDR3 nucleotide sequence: TGTGCCTGTGACATACTGGGGGTCAGCTCCTGGGACACCCGACAGATGTTTTTC.

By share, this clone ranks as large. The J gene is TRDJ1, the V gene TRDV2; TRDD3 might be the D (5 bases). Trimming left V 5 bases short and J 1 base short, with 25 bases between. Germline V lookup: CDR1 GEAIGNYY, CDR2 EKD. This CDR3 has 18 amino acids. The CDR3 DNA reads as TGTGCCTGTGCCCAACTATCCTCCAGCGGGGGTCCCACCGATAAACTCATCTTT. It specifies CACAQLSSSGGPTDKLIF.

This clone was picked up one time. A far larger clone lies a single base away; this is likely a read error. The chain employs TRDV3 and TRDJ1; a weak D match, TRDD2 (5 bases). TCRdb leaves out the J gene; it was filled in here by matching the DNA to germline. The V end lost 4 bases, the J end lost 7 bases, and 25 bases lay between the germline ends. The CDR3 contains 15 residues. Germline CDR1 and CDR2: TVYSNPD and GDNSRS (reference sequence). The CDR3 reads CACSFSCLPTIKLIF. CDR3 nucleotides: TGTGCCTGTTCTTTTTCCTGTCTCCCGACTATTAAACTCATCTTT.

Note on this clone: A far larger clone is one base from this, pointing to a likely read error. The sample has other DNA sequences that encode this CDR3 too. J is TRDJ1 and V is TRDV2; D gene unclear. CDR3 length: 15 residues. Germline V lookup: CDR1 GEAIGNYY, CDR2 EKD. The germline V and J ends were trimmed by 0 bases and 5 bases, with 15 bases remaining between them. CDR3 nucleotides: TGTGCCTGTGACACCCTAGGTGGGACAGGGGATAAACTCATCTTT. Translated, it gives CACDTLGGTGDKLIF.